One sample yielded the 14 T cell receptor beta chains listed below, sequenced in a study of sequential checkpoint blockade in melanoma. Method: immunoSEQ multiplex PCR; TCRdb's copy keeps in-frame clones and lacks some. The data show roughly 6,100 clones, under 25% seen once. Treatment: randomized to nivolumab then ipilimumab (arm A) or the reverse (arm B). The sample consisted of tumor tissue (inferred from file names), taken from a patient given nivolumab and ipilimumab in sequence. The origin of the receptors is a human donor with melanoma.

CDR3 nucleotides: TGTGCCAGTAGACCACAGGGCGGTGGCTACACCTTC. This codes for CASRPQGGGYTF. V is TRBV19 and J is TRBJ1-2; tentatively, D is TRBD1 (6 bases). The germline V and J ends were trimmed by 6 bases and 7 bases, with 12 bases remaining between them. CDR3 length: 12 residues. Germline V gives CDR1 LNHDA, CDR2 SQIVND (reference sequence).

The gene calls are TRBV23-1 and TRBJ2-7; 8 nucleotides line up with TRBD1. TRBV23-1 is known as an ORF, though its function is uncertain. This CDR3 is built from 15 residues. V shed 6 bases, J shed 3 bases, and the junction held 10 bases outside the gene matches. The CDR3 spells CASSLGTGAIYEQYF. CDR3 nucleotides: TGCGCCAGCAGCCTCGGGACAGGAGCCATCTACGAGCAGTACTTC.

This clone was found a few times. V is TRBV5-1 and J is TRBJ1-3, with a tentative D call TRBD1 (6 bases). Germline assignment: CDR1 SGHRS and CDR2 YFSETQ. The length of the CDR3 is 17 residues. Trimming cost V 4 bases and J 4 bases, with 21 bases left between them. The CDR3 DNA reads TGCGCCAGCAGCCCGCGTATGGGCGGCAGGGGAGGAAACACCATATATTTT. It translates to CASSPRMGGRGGNTIYF.

The sample holds many counts of this clone. This chain connects TRBV6-8 to TRBJ2-7, with TRBD2 matching over 13 bases. With V trimmed by 2 bases and J by 8 bases, 6 bases remained unmatched. Per the germline V gene, CDR1 is MNHGY and CDR2 is SAAAGT. The CDR3 consists of 15 residues. The CDR3 nucleotides read TGTGCCAGCAGTTACGTTGGACTAGCGGGAGTCCAGCAGTACTTC. Amino acid sequence: CASSYVGLAGVQQYF.

This rearrangement joins TRBV11-3 to TRBJ2-2; D remains unclear. Germline CDR1 and CDR2: SGHNT and YENEEA. The CDR3 contains 17 residues. The V end lost 4 bases, the J end lost 0 bases, and 15 bases lay between the germline ends. The CDR3 DNA reads TGTGCCAGCAGCTATTACTATTCCGGGTCGAACACCGGGGAGCTGTTTTTT. Translation gives CASSYYYSGSNTGELFF. Full variable domain (rest looked up from reference TRBV11-3 and TRBJ2-2): EAGVVQSPRYKIIEKKQPVAFWCNPISGHNTLYWYLQNLGQGPELLIRYENEEAVDDSQLPKDRFSAERLKGVDSTLKIQPAELGDSAVYLCASSYYYSGSNTGELFFGEGSRLTVL.

J is TRBJ1-4 and V is TRBV23-1; D is undetermined. TRBV23-1 carries the ORF label, with uncertain function. The V end lost 6 bases, the J end lost 10 bases, and 15 bases lay between the germline ends. The CDR3 length is 13 residues. The CDR3 sequence is CASSLGSGGKLFF. In nucleotides, the CDR3 is TGCGCCAGCAGCTTGGGGTCCGGTGGAAAACTGTTTTTT.

In its sample, this clone is medium-sized. V gene TRBV4-1 combines with J gene TRBJ2-1; TRBD1 is a possible D gene (7 bases). The germline V gene has CDR1 MGHRA and CDR2 YSYEKL. The CDR3 runs 15 residues. V lost 1 base, J lost 8 bases, and 15 bases lay in between. The CDR3 coding sequence is TGCGCCAGCAGCCAAGGGAGGGACAGTACGGATGAGCAGTTCTTC. Its protein product is CASSQGRDSTDEQFF.

This clone is deemed large. CDR3 region: CATSIWGRDQPQHF. The DNA for the CDR3 is TGTGCCACCAGCATCTGGGGTAGAGATCAGCCCCAGCATTTT. V usage is TRBV15 and J usage is TRBJ1-5; D remains ambiguous. Germline V CDR1 and CDR2: LNHNV, YYDKDF (reference sequence). CDR3 length: 14 residues. V lost 4 bases to trimming and J lost 5 bases, with 12 bases between them.

The DNA of the CDR3 is TGTGCCAGTAGTATGATCGTCGGGGAAAAACTGTTTTTT. It codes for CASSMIVGEKLFF. This chain connects TRBV19 to TRBJ1-4; no definite D call. From germline, CDR1 is LNHDA and CDR2 SQIVND (reference sequence). The length of the CDR3 is 13 residues. V was clipped by 3 bases and J by 8 bases, with 10 bases between them.

J is TRBJ1-6 and V is TRBV11-3, with D maybe TRBD1 (5 bases). V was clipped by 5 bases and J by 7 bases, with 12 bases between them. Germline V gene lookup returns CDR1 SGHNT and CDR2 YENEEA. CDR3 size: 14 residues. The DNA for the CDR3 is TGTGCCAGCAGCCTCCGGGGCTGGAATTCACCCCTCCACTTT. Translation gives CASSLRGWNSPLHF. Drawing the rest from reference TRBV11-3 and TRBJ1-6, the complete variable domain is EAGVVQSPRYKIIEKKQPVAFWCNPISGHNTLYWYLQNLGQGPELLIRYENEEAVDDSQLPKDRFSAERLKGVDSTLKIQPAELGDSAVYLCASSLRGWNSPLHFGNGTRLTVT.

In its sample, this clone ranks as large (0.1 to 1%). The V call is TRBV29-1, the J call TRBJ1-2, with 9 bases lining up with TRBD1. Germline trimming cut 3 bases from V and 6 bases from J; bases unmatched to any gene: 5. The CDR3 is made up of 13 amino acids. Germline CDR1 SQVTM, CDR2 ANQGSEA. The CDR3 loop reads CSVDKGDRDGYTF. The CDR3 DNA reads TGCAGCGTTGATAAGGGGGACAGGGATGGCTACACCTTC. Looking up the rest from reference TRBV29-1 and TRBJ1-2 gives the full variable domain: SAVISQKPSRDICQRGTSLTIQCQVDSQVTMMFWYRQQPGQSLTLIATANQGSEATYESGFVIDKFPISRPNLTFSTLTVSNMSPEDSSIYLCSVDKGDRDGYTFGSGTRLTVV.

This clone turned up a few times. An end of the junction differs from the germline gene, which may be a read error. The genes are TRBV6-8 and TRBJ1-4; TRBD1 agrees at 8 bases. Germline CDR1 reads MNHGY; CDR2 reads SAAAGT. The CDR3 runs 17 residues. The CDR3 DNA sequence: TGTGCCAGCAGTGACTCCTGGGACAGGTGTTTTAATGAAAAACTGTTTTTT. Its translation: CASSDSWDRCFNEKLFF.

The V and J genes are TRBV29-1 and TRBJ1-2; no reliable D call. V was clipped by 5 bases and J by 4 bases, with 11 bases between them. There are 12 residues in the CDR3. Germline CDR1 reads SQVTM; CDR2 reads ANQGSEA. The CDR3 spells CSVIGSGYGYTF. CDR3 sequence (DNA): TGCAGCGTTATCGGTTCTGGCTATGGCTACACCTTC.

By sample share, this clone is medium-sized. The chain links TRBV11-3 to TRBJ1-6; no clear D gene. The CDR3 has 14 residues. The ends were cut back, 1 base at V and 7 bases at J, with 8 bases in the middle. Germline CDR1 reads SGHNT; CDR2 reads YENEEA. CDR3 amino acids: CASSLVGRNSPLHF. CDR3 in DNA: TGTGCCAGCAGCTTAGTCGGTAGGAATTCACCCCTCCACTTT.